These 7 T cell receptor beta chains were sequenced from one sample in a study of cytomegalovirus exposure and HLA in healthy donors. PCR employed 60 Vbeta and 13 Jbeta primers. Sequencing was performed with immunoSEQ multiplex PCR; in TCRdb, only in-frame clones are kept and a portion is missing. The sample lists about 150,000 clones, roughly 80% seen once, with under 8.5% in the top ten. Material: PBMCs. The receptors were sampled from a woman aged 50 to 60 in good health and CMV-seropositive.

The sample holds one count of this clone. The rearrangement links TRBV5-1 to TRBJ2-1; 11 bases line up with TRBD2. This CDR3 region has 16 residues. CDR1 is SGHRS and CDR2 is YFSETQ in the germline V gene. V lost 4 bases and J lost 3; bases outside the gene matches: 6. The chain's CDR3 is CASSVIAGGLYNEQFF. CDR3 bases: TGCGCCAGCAGCGTTATAGCGGGGGGGCTCTACAATGAGCAGTTCTTC.

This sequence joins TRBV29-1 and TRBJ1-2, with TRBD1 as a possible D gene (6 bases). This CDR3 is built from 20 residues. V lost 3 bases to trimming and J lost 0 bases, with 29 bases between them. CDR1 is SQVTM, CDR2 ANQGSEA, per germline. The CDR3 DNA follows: TGCAGCGTTGAGTTTCGACAGTCGGACAGTACGAAAAATACTAACTATGGCTACACCTTC. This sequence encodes CSVEFRQSDSTKNTNYGYTF.

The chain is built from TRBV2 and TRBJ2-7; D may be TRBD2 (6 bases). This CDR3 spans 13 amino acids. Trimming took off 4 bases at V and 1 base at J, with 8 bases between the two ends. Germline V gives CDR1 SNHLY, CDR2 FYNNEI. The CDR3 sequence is CASSVGGSYEQYF. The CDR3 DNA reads TGTGCCAGCAGTGTGGGGGGTTCCTACGAGCAGTACTTC. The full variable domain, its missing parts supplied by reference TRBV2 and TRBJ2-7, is EPEVTQTPSHQVTQMGQEVILRCVPISNHLYFYWYRQILGQKVEFLVSFYNNEISEKSEIFDDQFSVERPDGSNFTLKIRSTKLEDSAMYFCASSVGGSYEQYFGPGTRLTVT.

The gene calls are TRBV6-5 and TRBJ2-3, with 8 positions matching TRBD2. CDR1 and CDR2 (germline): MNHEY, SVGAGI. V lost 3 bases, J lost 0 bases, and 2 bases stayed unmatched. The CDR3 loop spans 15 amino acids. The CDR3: CASSYLAGSTDTQYF. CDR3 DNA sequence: TGTGCCAGCAGTTATTTAGCGGGGAGCACAGATACGCAGTATTTT.

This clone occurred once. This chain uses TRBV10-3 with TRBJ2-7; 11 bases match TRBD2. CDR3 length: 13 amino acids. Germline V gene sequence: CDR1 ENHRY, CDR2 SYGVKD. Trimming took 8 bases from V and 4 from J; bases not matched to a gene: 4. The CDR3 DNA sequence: TGTGCCATCGGCACTAGCGGGGGTTACGAGCAGTACTTC. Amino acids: CAIGTSGGYEQYF.

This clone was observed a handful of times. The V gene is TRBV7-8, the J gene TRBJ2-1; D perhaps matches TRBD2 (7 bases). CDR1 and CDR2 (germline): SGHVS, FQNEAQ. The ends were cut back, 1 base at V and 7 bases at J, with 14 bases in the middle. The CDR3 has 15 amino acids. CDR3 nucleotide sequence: TGTGCCAGCAGCTTAGTTGGCGGGGGCCTTAATGAGCAGTTCTTC. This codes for CASSLVGGGLNEQFF.

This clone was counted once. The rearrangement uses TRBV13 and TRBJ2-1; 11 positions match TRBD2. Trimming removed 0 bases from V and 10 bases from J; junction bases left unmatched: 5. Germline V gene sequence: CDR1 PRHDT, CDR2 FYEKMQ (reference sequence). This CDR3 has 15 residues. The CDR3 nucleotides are TGTGCCAGCAGCTTAGGTAGCGGGGGGGCCAGGGAGCAGTTCTTC. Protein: CASSLGSGGAREQFF.